This is a list of T cell receptor beta chains from one sample in a study of radiotherapy plus CTLA-4 blockade in lung cancer. The method was immunoSEQ multiplex PCR; TCRdb's version includes in-frame clones alone and lacks a portion of them. The sample records about 97,000 clones, around 74% being singletons. Sample: peripheral blood, taken from a patient treated with radiotherapy plus ipilimumab. These receptors were taken from a human donor with non-small cell lung cancer who had a partial response to radiotherapy plus ipilimumab. Some clones in this sample may be carry-over from other donors' samples. CDR3s include the opening cysteine and the closing phenylalanine or tryptophan. A D gene is named only where the DNA matches it firmly. Not all rows give a size; the values are once, few, many and, for expanded clones, a class.

>-|TRBD1|TRBV6-1|TRBJ1-1
TGTGCCAGCAGTCTACGACAGGGTGGAACTGAAGCTTTCTTT
CASSLRQGGTEAFF
>medium-sized|TRBD2|TRBV6-6|TRBJ2-3
TGTGCCAGCACCCCATGGACTAGCCCAGATACGCAGTATTTT
CASTPWTSPDTQYF
>-|-|TRBV5-1|TRBJ1-2
TGCGCCAGCAGCTTGGTTCCAGCGAACTATGGCTACACCTTC
CASSLVPANYGYTF
>-|-|TRBV7-2|TRBJ2-1
TGTGCCAGCAGCACCGGCGGAGTCGATGAGCAGTTCTTC
CASSTGGVDEQFF
>-|TRBD2|TRBV7-8|TRBJ2-7
TGTGCCAGCAGCTTAGTGTATGGACTAGAGACCTACGAGCAGTACTTC
CASSLVYGLETYEQYF
>-|-|TRBV27|TRBJ2-6
TGTGCCAGCTTGCCCTACGCGGACTCTGGGGCCAACGTCCTGACTTTC
CASLPYADSGANVLTF
>-|-|TRBV7-8|TRBJ2-4
TGTGCCAGCAGCGTTGTGAGGGTTGGGGGGATTGGAGCCAAAAACATTCAGTACTTC
CASSVVRVGGIGAKNIQYF
>-|-|TRBV28|TRBJ1-3
TGTGCCAGCAGTTTATCACAGATCTATGGAAACACCATATATTTT
CASSLSQIYGNTIYF
>-|TRBD2|TRBV7-9|TRBJ2-7
TGTGCCAGCACCTTAGCGGGGGGGTTCTACGAGCAGTACTTC
CASTLAGGFYEQYF
>-|-|TRBV7-2|TRBJ1-1
TGTGCCAGCAGCTCAAGACAGTCCTTGAACACTGAAGCTTTCTTT
CASSSRQSLNTEAFF
>-|TRBD2|TRBV6-5|TRBJ2-7
TGTGCCAGCAGTACAGCGGGGGGGCCTCAATACGAGCAGTACTTC
CASSTAGGPQYEQYF
>-|-|TRBV10-2|TRBJ2-3
TGCGCCACCATGCCTACTAGTGCCTCCACAGATACGCAGTATTTT
CATMPTSASTDTQYF
>-|TRBD1|TRBV4-1|TRBJ2-5
TGCGCCAGCAGCCCGGGCCGGGACAGGGGAGAAGGAGAGACCCAGTACTTC
CASSPGRDRGEGETQYF
>-|TRBD1|TRBV6-1|TRBJ2-5
TGTGCCAGCAGTCCACAGACAGGGTTGACCCAGTACTTC
CASSPQTGLTQYF
>few|TRBD1|TRBV6-5|TRBJ1-4
TGTGCCAGCAGAAGCAGGGGGACAGGGGATGAAAAACTGTTTTTT
CASRSRGTGDEKLFF
>once|-|TRBV19|TRBJ1-1
TGTGCCAGTAGTATCCCAACGAACCGGAGGAACACTGAAGCTTTCTTT
CASSIPTNRRNTEAFF
>-|-|TRBV9|TRBJ1-2
TGTGCCAGCAGCGCCGGGGGGGACACTAACTATGGCTACACCTTC
CASSAGGDTNYGYTF
>-|TRBD1|TRBV6-1|TRBJ1-2
TGTGCCAGCAGAAGGAACAGGGGAACCTATGGCTACACCTTC
CASRRNRGTYGYTF
>-|-|TRBV7-9|TRBJ1-3
TGTGCCAGCAGCTTAGGGATCGGAGTGGCAAACACCATATATTTT
CASSLGIGVANTIYF
>once|TRBD1|TRBV18|TRBJ2-2
TGTGCCAGCTCCCGACAGGGAATGTCCGCCGGGGAGCTGTTTTTT
CASSRQGMSAGELFF
>-|-|TRBV28|TRBJ1-2
TGTGCCAGCAGGCCCCCCGGGAGGTATGGCTACACCTTC
CASRPPGRYGYTF
>-|-|TRBV7-3|TRBJ1-1
TGTGCCAGCAGCCGAACGGGACAAAAGGACACTGAAGCTTTCTTT
CASSRTGQKDTEAFF
>-|-|TRBV7-8|TRBJ1-2
TGTGCCAGCAGCCCCCGGCCCGGGCAGCAGAGGGCCTATGGCTACACCTTC
CASSPRPGQQRAYGYTF
>-|-|TRBV19|TRBJ2-7
TGTGCCAGTAGTATTACGGGGATCAACTACGAGCAGTACTTC
CASSITGINYEQYF
>-|-|TRBV11-2|TRBJ2-7
TGTGCCAGCAGCCAGGGTGGGCCTAACGAGCAGTACTTC
CASSQGGPNEQYF
>-|TRBD2|TRBV7-2|TRBJ2-1
TGTGCCAGCAGCTTAGTGGCTAGCGGGGGGGCCGATTCCTACAATGAGCAGTTCTTC
CASSLVASGGADSYNEQFF
>-|TRBD1|TRBV19|TRBJ2-7
TGTGCCAGTAGTGTTCAGGGGGCGAATCACGAGCAGTACTTC
CASSVQGANHEQYF
>-|-|TRBV19|TRBJ1-2
TGTGCCAGTAGTATTGGCAGGGCTAACTATGGCTACACCTTC
CASSIGRANYGYTF
>once|-|TRBV7-2|TRBJ1-4
TGTGCCAGCAGCCGTTTTGGGGCGCCGGCTAATGAAAAACTGTTTTTT
CASSRFGAPANEKLFF
>-|-|TRBV23-1|TRBJ2-1
TGCGCCAGCAGTCGATCGGGGCCGGCGAGGTACAATGAGCAGTTCTTC
CASSRSGPARYNEQFF
>few|TRBD1|TRBV6-1|TRBJ2-1
TGTGCCAGCAGCCCAAGGACAGGGGTAAGGTATGAGCAGTTCTTC
CASSPRTGVRYEQFF
>once|TRBD1|TRBV28|TRBJ1-5
TGTGCCAGCAGTTTTGCAGGGGGTGTACGGAGCAATCAGCCCCAGCATTTT
CASSFAGGVRSNQPQHF
>once|TRBD2|TRBV7-9|TRBJ2-2
TGTGCCAGCAGCTCCGGAGGCGGGGGATTCGGCGGGGAGCTGTTTTTT
CASSSGGGGFGGELFF
>-|TRBD2|TRBV27|TRBJ2-7
TGTGCCAGCAGACCAGCGGGGCCTGAATACGAGCAGTACTTC
CASRPAGPEYEQYF
>-|TRBD1|TRBV28|TRBJ1-1
TGTGCCAGCAGTCCCCCAGGGGGAACTGAAGCTTTCTTT
CASSPPGGTEAFF
>few|TRBD1|TRBV5-1|TRBJ1-6
TGCGCCAGCGGCGGGACAGGCAGGTCCTATAATTCACCCCTCCACTTT
CASGGTGRSYNSPLHF
>-|-|TRBV11-2|TRBJ2-1
TGTGCCAGCAGCTTAGATAGTTATTCGGTAGCAAAGTTCTTC
CASSLDSYSVAKFF
>-|-|TRBV7-2|TRBJ2-3
TGTGCCAGCAGCTTACCTCGAACTAGTGGGAGCACAGATACGCAGTATTTT
CASSLPRTSGSTDTQYF
>-|TRBD2|TRBV11-1|TRBJ2-1
TGTGCCAGCAGCTTAGTTGGGACTACCTCCTACAATGAGCAGTTCTTC
CASSLVGTTSYNEQFF
>once|-|TRBV15|TRBJ1-4
TGTGCCACCAGCAGAGATCGCAGTTCAACTAATGAAAAACTGTTTTTT
CATSRDRSSTNEKLFF
>-|-|TRBV18|TRBJ2-7
TGTGCCAGCTCACCGAGCAGGGGATCCTACGAGCAGTACTTC
CASSPSRGSYEQYF
>-|TRBD1|TRBV6-5|TRBJ1-1
TGTGCCAGCAGCCCGGACAGGGGGCAAAGAGCTTTCTTT
CASSPDRGQRAFF
>-|TRBD1|TRBV6-5|TRBJ2-2
TGTGCCAGCAGTTCACAGGGGTCCGGGGAGCTGTTTTTT
CASSSQGSGELFF
>few|TRBD1|TRBV5-1|TRBJ2-7
TGCGCCAGCAGCTACAGGGGGTACGAGCAGTACTTC
CASSYRGYEQYF
>many|-|TRBV23-1|TRBJ1-1
TGCGCCAGCCCCCCGGGACACTTGAACACTGAAGCTTTCTTT
CASPPGHLNTEAFF
>-|-|TRBV2|TRBJ2-5
TGTGCCAGCAAGCCCCGGGAGTGGACCGTCGAGACCCAGTACTTC
CASKPREWTVETQYF
>-|-|TRBV29-1|TRBJ1-3
TGCAGCTTTTCGACAACCTCTGGAAACACCATATATTTT
CSFSTTSGNTIYF
>-|TRBD1|TRBV28|TRBJ1-5
TGTGCCAGCAGCCTACCTCCCTACTCCGACAGGGGTACTAGCAATCAGCCCCAGCATTTT
CASSLPPYSDRGTSNQPQHF
>once|-|TRBV27|TRBJ2-3
TGTGCCAGCAGTCTTAGAATTGCGGATACGCAGTATTTT
CASSLRIADTQYF
>few|-|TRBV21-1|TRBJ1-6
TGTGCCAGCAGCAGGGGGCGGCCTAATTCACCCCTCCACTTT
CASSRGRPNSPLHF
>-|TRBD2|TRBV28|TRBJ2-7
TGTGCCAGCAGTTCTCCGGGACTAGCTTACTACGAGCAGTACTTC
CASSSPGLAYYEQYF
>once|TRBD1|TRBV11-2|TRBJ2-7
TGTGCCAGCAGCACACCCAACAGGGGGCTCTACGAGCAGTACTTC
CASSTPNRGLYEQYF
>few|TRBD1|TRBV19|TRBJ1-4
TGTGCCAGTAGTATTGGGACAGGGGGCGAAAAACTGTTTTTT
CASSIGTGGEKLFF
>-|TRBD1|TRBV6-1|TRBJ1-1
TGTGCCAGCAGTGCCACAGGGGTTCGAACTGAAGCTTTCTTT
CASSATGVRTEAFF
>once|-|TRBV5-4|TRBJ2-1
TGTGCCAGCAGATCGGAGGTGACGAATCGAGGTTACAATGAGCAGTTCTTC
CASRSEVTNRGYNEQFF
>-|-|TRBV6-1|TRBJ1-5
TGTGCCAGCAGTGAAATCGTCCTAGCCGCCATTTTCGGGCAGCCCCAGCATTTT
CASSEIVLAAIFGQPQHF